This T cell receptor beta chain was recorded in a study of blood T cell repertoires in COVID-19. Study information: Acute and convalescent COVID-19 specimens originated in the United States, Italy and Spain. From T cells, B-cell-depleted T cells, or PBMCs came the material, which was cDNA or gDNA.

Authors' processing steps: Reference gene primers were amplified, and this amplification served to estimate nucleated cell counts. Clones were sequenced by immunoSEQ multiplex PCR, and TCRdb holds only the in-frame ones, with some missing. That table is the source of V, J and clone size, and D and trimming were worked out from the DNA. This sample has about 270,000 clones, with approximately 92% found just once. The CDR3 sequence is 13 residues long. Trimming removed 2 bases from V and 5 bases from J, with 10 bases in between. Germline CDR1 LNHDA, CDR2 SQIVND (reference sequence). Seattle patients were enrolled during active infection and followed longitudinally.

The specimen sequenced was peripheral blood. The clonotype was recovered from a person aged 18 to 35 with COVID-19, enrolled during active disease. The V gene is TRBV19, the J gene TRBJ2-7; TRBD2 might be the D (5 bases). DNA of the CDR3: TGTGCCAGTAGTATAACGGGGTCCAACGAGCAGTACTTC. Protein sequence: CASSITGSNEQYF.